This passage covers 13 T cell receptor beta chains from one sample sequenced in a study of T cell changes during pregnancy in multiple sclerosis. Profiled with immunoSEQ multiplex PCR; TCRdb holds only in-frame clones, not every one. The data contain about 29,000 clones, around nine tenths of them singletons. The starting material was CD8+ T cells from peripheral blood mononuclear cells, obtained before pregnancy. Every receptor here comes from a female donor with multiple sclerosis, enrolled in a pregnancy study.

The rearrangement links TRBV27 to TRBJ2-7; D remains ambiguous. V shed 3 bases and J shed 0 bases, with 9 bases lying between them. CDR3 length: 14 amino acids. Germline assignment: CDR1 MNHEY and CDR2 SMNVEV (reference sequence). Here the CDR3 DNA reads TGTGCCAGCAGTTTGACTTCTTCCTCCTACGAGCAGTACTTC. Its protein is CASSLTSSSYEQYF.

V and J are TRBV2 and TRBJ1-4; possibly TRBD1 for D (6 bases). Trimming pared 1 base from V and 4 bases from J, leaving 10 bases between. The CDR3 extends over 15 amino acids. From germline, CDR1 is SNHLY and CDR2 FYNNEI. The CDR3 coding sequence is TGTGCCAGCAGTGAAGGCAGGGGTAATAATGAAAAACTGTTTTTT. This translates into CASSEGRGNNEKLFF.

The chain couples TRBV19 to TRBJ2-2, with 8 positions matching TRBD2. The CDR3 has 12 amino acids. The J segment lost 13 bases and the V segment lost 7 bases, leaving 8 bases of the junction unmatched. CDR1 and CDR2 (germline): LNHDA, SQIVND (reference sequence). The CDR3 reads CASMSGGAALFF. Written as DNA, the CDR3 is TGTGCCAGTATGTCGGGAGGGGCCGCGCTGTTTTTT.

This clone came up once. The chain uses TRBV19 and TRBJ1-1; 12 bases are shared with TRBD1. Trimming cost V 5 bases and J 7 bases; bases outside gene matches: 5. Per the germline V gene, CDR1 is LNHDA and CDR2 is SQIVND (reference sequence). CDR3 size: 14 residues. The CDR3: CASSAGTGGFEAFF. CDR3 coding DNA: TGTGCCAGTAGTGCCGGGACAGGGGGCTTTGAAGCTTTCTTT.

The chain combines TRBV14 with TRBJ1-2; TRBD1 matches at 7 bases. The length of the CDR3 is 18 residues. CDR1 is SGHDN, CDR2 FVKESK, per germline. V lost 5 bases, J lost 5 bases, and 20 bases stayed unmatched. CDR3 sequence reads: CASSEPRPGGPPFYGYTF. The CDR3 bases are TGTGCCAGCAGCGAACCAAGGCCAGGGGGTCCCCCTTTTTATGGCTACACCTTC. The full variable domain, with the rest looked up from reference TRBV14 and TRBJ1-2, is EAGVTQFPSHSVIEKGQTVTLRCDPISGHDNLYWYRRVMGKEIKFLLHFVKESKQDESGMPNNRFLAERTGGTYSTLKVQPAELEDSGVYFCASSEPRPGGPPFYGYTFGSGTRLTVV.

The genes are TRBV14 and TRBJ2-7; 8 positions match TRBD1. The CDR3 consists of 15 residues. The germline CDR1 and CDR2 sequences are SGHDN and FVKESK. The V gene end was trimmed by 6 bases and the J gene end by 1 base; junction bases not matched to a gene: 8. CDR3 nucleotides: TGTGCCAGCAGTTACCGGACAGGGCCGTCCTACGAGCAGTACTTC. Amino acids: CASSYRTGPSYEQYF.

This chain connects TRBV6-4 to TRBJ2-2; TRBD2 matches 7 bases. This CDR3 region has 14 residues. CDR1 MRHNA and CDR2 SNTAGT come from the germline V gene. Trimming removed 6 bases from V and 1 base from J; junction bases left unmatched: 2. The CDR3, as DNA: TGTGCCAGCAGCGGCGGGAGGAACACCGGGGAGCTGTTTTTT. Protein sequence: CASSGGRNTGELFF.

The rearrangement links TRBV25-1 to TRBJ1-6; D remains ambiguous. The CDR3 length is 15 residues. Between the trimmed V and J ends, which lost 4 bases and 5 bases, there was a span of 12 bases. CDR1 is MGHDK, CDR2 SYGVNS, per germline. CDR3 region: CASSALPGDNSPLHF. The CDR3 DNA follows: TGTGCCAGCAGTGCCCTACCCGGAGATAATTCACCCCTCCACTTT.

The V and J genes are TRBV7-2 and TRBJ2-2; tentative D call: TRBD2 (6 bases). There are 13 residues in the CDR3. The ends were cut back, 5 bases at V and 9 bases at J, with 13 bases in the middle. CDR1 and CDR2 from the germline V gene are SGHTA and FQGNSA. Here the CDR3 reads CASSPMTRRELFF. CDR3 sequence (DNA): TGTGCCAGCAGCCCAATGACTAGAAGGGAGCTGTTTTTT.

The rearrangement links TRBV7-9 to TRBJ1-1; perhaps TRBD1 as D (5 bases). The CDR3 consists of 12 residues. The germline CDR1 and CDR2 sequences are SEHNR and FQNEAQ (reference sequence). Trimming removed 5 bases at V and 7 bases at J, with 11 bases between. CDR3 sequence reads: CASSRDRHEAFF. Here the CDR3 DNA reads TGTGCCAGCAGCCGTGACAGACATGAAGCTTTCTTT.

V is TRBV6-5 and J is TRBJ2-3, with D possibly matching TRBD2 (5 bases). Trimming stripped 2 bases from V and 1 base from J, with 10 bases between. The CDR3 runs to 15 residues. Germline V CDR1 and CDR2: MNHEY, SVGAGI. The CDR3 here is CASSYVAGGTDTQYF. CDR3 bases: TGTGCCAGCAGTTACGTTGCGGGCGGCACAGATACGCAGTATTTT.

The V call is TRBV2, the J call TRBJ2-7; D not resolved. Trimming pared 10 bases from V and 1 base from J, leaving 8 bases between. The CDR3 has 11 residues. CDR1 and CDR2 from the germline V gene are SNHLY and FYNNEI. The CDR3 region has the DNA TGTGCCACTTTGGAGTCCTACGAGCAGTACTTC. Protein product: CATLESYEQYF.

The V and J genes are TRBV27 and TRBJ2-2, with D perhaps matching TRBD2 (5 bases). Trimming took 2 bases from V and 7 from J, leaving 8 bases between them. The length of the CDR3 is 13 residues. Germline V gives CDR1 MNHEY, CDR2 SMNVEV (reference sequence). For the CDR3, the DNA is TGTGCCAGCAGTTTAGTAGCGCACGGGGAGCTGTTTTTT. Translation gives CASSLVAHGELFF.